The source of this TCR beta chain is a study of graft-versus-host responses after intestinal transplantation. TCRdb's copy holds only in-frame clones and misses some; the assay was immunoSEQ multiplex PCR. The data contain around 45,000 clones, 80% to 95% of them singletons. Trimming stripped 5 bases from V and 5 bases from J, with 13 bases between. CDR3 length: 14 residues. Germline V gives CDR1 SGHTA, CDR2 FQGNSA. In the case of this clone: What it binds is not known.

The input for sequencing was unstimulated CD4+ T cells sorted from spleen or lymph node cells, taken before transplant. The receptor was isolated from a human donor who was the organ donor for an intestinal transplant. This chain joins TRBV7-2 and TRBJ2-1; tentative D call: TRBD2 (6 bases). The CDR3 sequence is CASSVRRDHNEQFF. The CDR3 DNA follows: TGTGCCAGCAGCGTTAGGCGGGACCACAATGAGCAGTTCTTC.